Included here is one T cell receptor (beta chain) sequence, with context. The antigen remains undetermined. The CDR3 consists of 17 residues. Germline V lookup: CDR1 DFQATT, CDR2 SNEGSKA (reference sequence). The record originates from a study of T cells expressing NK-cell markers. Study details: It was sorted CD3+CD56-NKG2C+, CD3+CD56+NKG2C- and CD3+CD56+NKG2C+ T cells that provided the TCR beta repertoires. One of eight sequenced donors was HCMV-seronegative; the other seven were seropositive. General study findings and limits: About 6 donors had dominant NKG2C+ clonotypes that comprised roughly 1.0-8% of their CD8+ T cells. There remained a lack of clarity about HCMV specificity of expanded NKG2C+ T cell clones.

Reanalyzing the 5' RACE reads, TCRdb keeps one entry per CDR3 protein, without DNA. The specimen's table records about 260,000 distinct CDR3 sequences. V is TRBV20-1 and J is TRBJ2-4; TCRdb returns TRBD2, unconfirmable since there is no DNA. The TCR sequence derives from a man younger than 30 in good health. The specimen sequenced was blood T cells: a sorted CD56 or NKG2C T cell subset, CD4+ or CD8+ T cells, or bulk PBMC T cells (not recorded which). The CDR3 spells CSASIPSGSLTKNIQYF.